This T cell receptor (beta chain) was captured by sequencing in a study of T cells in Graves' hyperthyroidism and ophthalmopathy. This clonotype was detected ten times or more. It was RNA transcripts that yielded the amplified TCR beta CDR3 regions. The TCR CDR3 first-round RT-PCR relied on the HTBI primer set. Each CDR3 protein gets one entry after TCRdb re-called the multiplex PCR reads with MiXCR. The sample lists fewer than 600,000 distinct CDR3 sequences, 14% occurring once. The CDR3 is 13 amino acids. Germline V gene lookup returns CDR1 GTSNPN and CDR2 SVGIG (reference sequence). The V gene end was trimmed by 5 bases and the J gene end by 3 bases; junction bases not matched to a gene: 5.

The clonotype was recovered from a woman aged 35 to 49 with Graves' hyperthyroidism. Sequencing was carried out using blood. The chain joins TRBV30 to TRBJ1-2; TRBD1 aligns across 8 bases. As DNA, the CDR3 is TGTGCCTGGCAGGACAGGGCAGACTATGGCTACACCTTC. Encoded protein: CAWQDRADYGYTF. Together with reference TRBV30 and TRBJ1-2, the CDR3 gives the full variable domain: SQTIHQWPATLVQPVGSPLSLECTVEGTSNPNLYWYRQAAGRGLQLLFYSVGIGQISSEVPQNLSASRPQDRQFILSSKKLLLSDSGFYLCAWQDRADYGYTFGSGTRLTVV.